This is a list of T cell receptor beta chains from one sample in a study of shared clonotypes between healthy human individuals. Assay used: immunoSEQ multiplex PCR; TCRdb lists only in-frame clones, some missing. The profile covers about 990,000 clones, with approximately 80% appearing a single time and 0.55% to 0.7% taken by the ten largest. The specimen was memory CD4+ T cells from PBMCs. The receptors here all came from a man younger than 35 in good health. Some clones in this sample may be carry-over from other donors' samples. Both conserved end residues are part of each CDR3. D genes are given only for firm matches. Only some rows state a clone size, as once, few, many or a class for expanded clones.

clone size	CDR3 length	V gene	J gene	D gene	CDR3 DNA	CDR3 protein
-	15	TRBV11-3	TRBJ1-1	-	TGTGCCAGCAGCCCAAGATACAGTGTGAACACTGAAGCTTTCTTT	CASSPRYSVNTEAFF
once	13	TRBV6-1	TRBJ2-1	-	TGTGCCAGCAGTGCCCAATGGGGGAATGAGCAGTTCTTC	CASSAQWGNEQFF
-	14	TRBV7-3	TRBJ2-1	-	TGTGCCAGCAGCTTGGGGACCATGTCTAATGAGCAGTTCTTC	CASSLGTMSNEQFF
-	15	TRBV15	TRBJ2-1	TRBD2	TGTGCCACCAGCAGGCTAGCGGGAGGGAACAATGAGCAGTTCTTC	CATSRLAGGNNEQFF
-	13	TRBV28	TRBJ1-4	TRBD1	TGTGCCAGCAGTTTAGGACAGGGGGGCGGACTGTTTTTT	CASSLGQGGGLFF
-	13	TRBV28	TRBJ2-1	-	TGTGCCAGCAGTTTTCAGCCATCCAATGAGCAGTTCTTC	CASSFQPSNEQFF
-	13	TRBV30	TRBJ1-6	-	TGTGCCTGGAGGGCGGTCGGTAATTCACCCCTCCACTTT	CAWRAVGNSPLHF
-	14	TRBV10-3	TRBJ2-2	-	TGTGCCATCAGTGTTCAGGGTGACACCGGGGAGCTGTTTTTT	CAISVQGDTGELFF
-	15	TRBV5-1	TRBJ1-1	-	TGCGCCAGCAGCTTGCTCGGGACGGGGAACACTGAAGCTTTCTTT	CASSLLGTGNTEAFF
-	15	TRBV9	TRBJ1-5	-	TGTGCCAGCAGCGTTGGACCCGAGGCCAATCAGCCCCAGCATTTT	CASSVGPEANQPQHF
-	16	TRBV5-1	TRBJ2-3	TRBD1	TGCGCCAGCAGCTTGGGAGGGACAGAGAGCACAGATACGCAGTATTTT	CASSLGGTESTDTQYF
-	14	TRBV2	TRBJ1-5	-	TGTGCCAGCACCAGTGGTTATAGCAATCAGCCCCAGCATTTT	CASTSGYSNQPQHF
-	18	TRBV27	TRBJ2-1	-	TGTGCCAGCAGCCTAAGTTCGTTACGGCAGGGGTTCGGGAATGAGCAGTTCTTC	CASSLSSLRQGFGNEQFF
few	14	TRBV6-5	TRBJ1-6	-	TGTGCCAGCAGTTACGATGGCGGACATTCACCCCTCCACTTT	CASSYDGGHSPLHF
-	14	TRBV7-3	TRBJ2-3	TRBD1	TGTGCCAGCAGCTTAGGACAGGGCACAGATACGCAGTATTTT	CASSLGQGTDTQYF
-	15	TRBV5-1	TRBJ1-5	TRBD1	TGCGCCAGCAGCGCTACAGGGGGCAAAGGGCAGCCCCAGCATTTT	CASSATGGKGQPQHF
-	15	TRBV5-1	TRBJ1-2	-	TGCGCCAGCAGCTTGTTGTCCGGAGCCTCTATTGGCTACACCTTC	CASSLLSGASIGYTF
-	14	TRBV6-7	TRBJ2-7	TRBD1	TGTGCCAGCAGTGAAAAGGGACAGGGCGACGAGCAGTACTTC	CASSEKGQGDEQYF
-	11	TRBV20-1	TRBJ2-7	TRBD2	TGCAGTGGAGGGAGGGGCACCGAGCAGTACTTC	CSGGRGTEQYF
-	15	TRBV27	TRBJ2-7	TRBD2	TGTGCCAGCAGACACGGGACTAGCGGAATCTACGAGCAGTACTTC	CASRHGTSGIYEQYF
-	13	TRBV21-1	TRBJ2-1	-	TGTGCCAGCAGCAAAGGAATGGGGGGTGAGCAGTTCTTC	CASSKGMGGEQFF
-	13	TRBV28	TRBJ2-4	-	TGTGCAACCGGCGGGCTTCCAAAAAACATTCAGTACTTC	CATGGLPKNIQYF
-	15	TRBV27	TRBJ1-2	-	TGTGCCAGCAGTTTATCGGTACAGACAGACTATGGCTACACCTTC	CASSLSVQTDYGYTF
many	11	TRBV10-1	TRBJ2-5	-	TGCGCCAGCAGTGACCAAGAGACCCAGTACTTC	CASSDQETQYF
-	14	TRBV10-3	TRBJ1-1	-	TGTGCCATCAGTGAGTCAAGGGGGGCTAATGGAGCTTTCTTT	CAISESRGANGAFF
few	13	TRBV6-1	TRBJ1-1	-	TGTGCCAGCAGTGAGCACAGGAACACTGAAGCTTTCTTT	CASSEHRNTEAFF
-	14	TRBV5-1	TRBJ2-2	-	TGCGCCAGCCAAGACAGAATTAACGCCGGGGAGCTGTTTTTT	CASQDRINAGELFF
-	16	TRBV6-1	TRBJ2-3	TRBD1	TGTGCCAGCAGTGGCAGGGGGACAGTATACGCAGATACGCAGTATTTT	CASSGRGTVYADTQYF
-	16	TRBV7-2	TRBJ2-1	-	TGTGCCAGCAGCTTAGCGGACGGGAGAGGTCGCAATGAGCAGTTCTTC	CASSLADGRGRNEQFF
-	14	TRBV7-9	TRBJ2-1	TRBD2	TGTGCCAGCAGCTTAACTAGCGCCGACAATGAGCAGTTCTTC	CASSLTSADNEQFF
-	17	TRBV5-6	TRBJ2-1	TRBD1	TGTGCCAGCAGCGAATGGACAGGGGGCCGCCTCTACAATGAGCAGTTCTTC	CASSEWTGGRLYNEQFF
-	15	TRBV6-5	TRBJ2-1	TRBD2	TGTGCCAGCAGCCAAGGGACTAGCAGCTACAATGAGCAGTTCTTC	CASSQGTSSYNEQFF
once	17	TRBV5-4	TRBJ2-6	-	TGTGCCAGCAGCCGGGGACATCCAGGCGGTGGGGCCAACGTCCTGACTTTC	CASSRGHPGGGANVLTF
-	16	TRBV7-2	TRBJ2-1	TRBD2	TGTGCCAGCAGCTTAGCGAGACTAGCGGGTTACAATGAGCAGTTCTTC	CASSLARLAGYNEQFF
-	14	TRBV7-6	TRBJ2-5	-	TGTGCCAGCAGCGCCAGTCGGGTTGGAGAGACCCAGTACTTC	CASSASRVGETQYF
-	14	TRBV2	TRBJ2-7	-	TGTGCCAGCAGTGGAGTGCGGGGCGATTACGAGCAGTACTTC	CASSGVRGDYEQYF
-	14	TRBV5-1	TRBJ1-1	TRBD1	TGCGCCAGCAGCTTCGCAGGGGGGATTTCTGAAGCTTTCTTT	CASSFAGGISEAFF
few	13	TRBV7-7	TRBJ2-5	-	TGTGCCAGCAGCCTCGGGGGACAAGAGACCCAGTACTTC	CASSLGGQETQYF
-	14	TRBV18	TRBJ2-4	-	TGTGCCAGCTCACCACCGGCTAGTAAGGACATTCAGTACTTC	CASSPPASKDIQYF
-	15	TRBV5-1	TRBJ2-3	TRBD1	TGCGCCAGCAGTACTGGGGACAGGACACCGGCTACGCAGTATTTT	CASSTGDRTPATQYF
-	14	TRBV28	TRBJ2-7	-	TGTGCCAGCAGCCCGCCCGGGGACATCTACGAGCAGTACTTC	CASSPPGDIYEQYF
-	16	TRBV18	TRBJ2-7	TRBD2	TGTGCCAGCTCACCTGGGACTAGCGGGGGCCGCACCGAGCAGTACTTC	CASSPGTSGGRTEQYF
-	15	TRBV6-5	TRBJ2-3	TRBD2	TGTGCCACTCTCCCCCCGGGACTACGCACAGATACGCAGTATTTT	CATLPPGLRTDTQYF
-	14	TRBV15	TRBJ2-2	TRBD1	TGTGCCACCAGCGGAACAACAGGGGACGGGGAGCTGTTTTTT	CATSGTTGDGELFF
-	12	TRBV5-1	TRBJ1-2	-	TGCGCCAGCAGCTCCAACAGGGCTGGCTACACCTTC	CASSSNRAGYTF
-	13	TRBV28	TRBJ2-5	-	TGTGCCAGCAGCGGAGACAACCAAGAGACCCAGTACTTC	CASSGDNQETQYF
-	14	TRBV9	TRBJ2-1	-	TGTGCCAGCAGCGTAGTAGGGTTGGAAAATGAGCAGTTCTTC	CASSVVGLENEQFF
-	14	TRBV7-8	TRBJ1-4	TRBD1	TGTGCCAGCAGCCCGGGACAGGGAGATGAAAAACTGTTTTTT	CASSPGQGDEKLFF
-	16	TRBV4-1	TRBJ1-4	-	TGCGCCAGCAGCCAAGAAGCGGGGTCTCGGCTAGGAAAACTGTTTTTT	CASSQEAGSRLGKLFF
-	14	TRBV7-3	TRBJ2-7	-	TGTGCCAGCAGCTTACGGGGGGCACCCTACGAGCAGTACTTC	CASSLRGAPYEQYF
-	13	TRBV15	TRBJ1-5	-	TGTGCCACCAGCAGAGATAGCGAGCAGCCCCAGCATTTT	CATSRDSEQPQHF
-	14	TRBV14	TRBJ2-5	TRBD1	TGTGCCAGCAGCGCAACAGGGGCCCAAGAGACCCAGTACTTC	CASSATGAQETQYF
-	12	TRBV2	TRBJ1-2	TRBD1	TGTGCCAGCAGGGGGACAGGGGGTGGCTACACCTTC	CASRGTGGGYTF
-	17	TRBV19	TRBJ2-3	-	TGTGCCAGTAGTATAAGAGGTAGGGGACACATCACAGATACGCAGTATTTT	CASSIRGRGHITDTQYF
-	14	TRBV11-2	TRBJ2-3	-	TGTGCCAGCAGCCTCGTCCAGTTGGGAGATACGCAGTATTTT	CASSLVQLGDTQYF